A selection of T cell receptor beta chains follows, all from one sample in a study of blood T cell repertoires in COVID-19. Profiled with immunoSEQ multiplex PCR; TCRdb holds only in-frame clones, not every one. The sample holds about 49,000 clones, approximately 86% seen once. Material for sequencing was peripheral blood. These receptors were obtained from a man aged 35-49 years with active COVID-19. Both conserved end residues are part of each CDR3. A D gene is named only where the DNA matches it firmly. Rows give clone size only sometimes, using once, few, many, or a class for an expanded clone.

. | TRBJ2-1 | TRBD2 | TRBV27 | CASARELAGIGYNEQFF | TGTGCCAGCGCCAGGGAACTAGCGGGAATCGGATACAATGAGCAGTTCTTC
. | TRBJ2-7 | . | TRBV7-8 | CASSSGQFNEQYF | TGTGCCAGCAGCTCAGGACAGTTCAACGAGCAGTACTTC
. | TRBJ2-5 | TRBD2 | TRBV7-8 | CASSSSLAGARETQYF | TGTGCCAGCAGCTCCTCGCTAGCGGGAGCGAGAGAGACCCAGTACTTC
. | TRBJ1-2 | TRBD1 | TRBV25-1 | CASSDLDERQGNGYTF | TGTGCCAGCAGTGATCTGGATGAGCGACAGGGGAATGGCTACACCTTC
. | TRBJ1-6 | TRBD1 | TRBV3-1/TRBV3-2 | CASSQVGQGHSPLHF | TGTGCCAGCAGCCAAGTAGGACAGGGACATTCACCCCTCCACTTT
few | TRBJ2-7 | TRBD1 | TRBV18 | CASSPRTGNNEQYF | TGTGCCAGCTCACCCCGGACAGGGAACAACGAGCAGTACTTC
. | TRBJ2-1 | TRBD2 | TRBV5-1 | CASSLEPGLAGGYNEQFF | TGCGCCAGCAGCTTGGAACCGGGACTAGCGGGAGGGTACAATGAGCAGTTCTTC
. | TRBJ2-7 | TRBD2 | TRBV27 | CASSLSTSGSPSYEQYF | TGTGCCAGCAGTTTATCGACTAGCGGGTCCCCCTCCTACGAGCAGTACTTC
. | TRBJ1-1 | . | TRBV18 | CASSPRQWENTEAFF | TGTGCCAGCTCACCACGACAGTGGGAGAACACTGAAGCTTTCTTT
. | TRBJ2-2 | TRBD1 | TRBV14 | CASSPGQGLSGELFF | TGTGCCAGCAGTCCGGGACAGGGGTTATCCGGGGAGCTGTTTTTT
. | TRBJ2-7 | TRBD1 | TRBV27 | CASSLSYRGGYEQYF | TGTGCCAGCAGTTTATCCTACAGGGGCGGGTACGAGCAGTACTTC
. | TRBJ2-1 | TRBD2 | TRBV30 | CAWSVGSGGYNEQFF | TGTGCCTGGAGTGTAGGGTCGGGAGGGTACAATGAGCAGTTCTTC
. | TRBJ2-1 | . | TRBV6-2/TRBV6-3 | CASSYGTASYNEQFF | TGTGCCAGCAGTTACGGGACTGCCTCCTACAATGAGCAGTTCTTC